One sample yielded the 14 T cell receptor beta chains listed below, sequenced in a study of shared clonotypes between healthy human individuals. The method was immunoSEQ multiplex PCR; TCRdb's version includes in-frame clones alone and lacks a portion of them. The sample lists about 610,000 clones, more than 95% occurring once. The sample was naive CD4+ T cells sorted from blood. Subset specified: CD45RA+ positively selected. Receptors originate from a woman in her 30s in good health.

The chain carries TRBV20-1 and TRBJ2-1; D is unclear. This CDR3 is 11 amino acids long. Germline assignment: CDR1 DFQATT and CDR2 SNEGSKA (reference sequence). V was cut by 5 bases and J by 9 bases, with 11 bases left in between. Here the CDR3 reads CSARHGIEQFF. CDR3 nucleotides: TGCAGTGCTCGGCACGGTATTGAGCAGTTCTTC.

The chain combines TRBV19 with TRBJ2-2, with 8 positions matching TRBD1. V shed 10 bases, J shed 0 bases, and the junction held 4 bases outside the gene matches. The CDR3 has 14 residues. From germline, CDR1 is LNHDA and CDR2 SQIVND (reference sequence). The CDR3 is CATRDRTNTGELFF. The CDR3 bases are TGTGCCACCCGGGACAGGACGAACACCGGGGAGCTGTTTTTT.

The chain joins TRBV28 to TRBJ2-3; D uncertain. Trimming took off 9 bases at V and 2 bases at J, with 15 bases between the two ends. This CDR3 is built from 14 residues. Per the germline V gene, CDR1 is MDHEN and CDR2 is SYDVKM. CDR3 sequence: CASNRRRDTDTQYF. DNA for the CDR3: TGTGCCAGTAACCGCCGAAGGGACACAGATACGCAGTATTTT.

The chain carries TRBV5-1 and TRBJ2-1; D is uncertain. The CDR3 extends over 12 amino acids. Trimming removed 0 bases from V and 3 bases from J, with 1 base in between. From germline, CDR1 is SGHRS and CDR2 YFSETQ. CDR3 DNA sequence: TGCGCCAGCAGCTTGGTCTACAATGAGCAGTTCTTC. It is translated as CASSLVYNEQFF. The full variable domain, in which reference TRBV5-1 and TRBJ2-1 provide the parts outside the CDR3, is KAGVTQTPRYLIKTRGQQVTLSCSPISGHRSVSWYQQTPGQGLQFLFEYFSETQRNKGNFPGRFSGRQFSNSRSEMNVSTLELGDSALYLCASSLVYNEQFFGPGTRLTVL.

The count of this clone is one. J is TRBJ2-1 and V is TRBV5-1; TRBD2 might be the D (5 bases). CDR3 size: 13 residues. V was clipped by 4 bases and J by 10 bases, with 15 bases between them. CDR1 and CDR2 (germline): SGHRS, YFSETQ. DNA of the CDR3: TGCGCCAGCAGCGACCCGGTCGGCGGGGAGCAGTTCTTC. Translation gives CASSDPVGGEQFF.

The CDR3 bases are TGTGCCAGCAGCTTAACGCAGGGGGGACTGGAGACCCAGTACTTC. As protein: CASSLTQGGLETQYF. The chain employs TRBV7-2 and TRBJ2-5, with a tentative D call TRBD1 (7 bases). V was clipped by 2 bases and J by 5 bases, with 15 bases between them. This CDR3 has 15 amino acids. The germline V gene has CDR1 SGHTA and CDR2 FQGNSA.

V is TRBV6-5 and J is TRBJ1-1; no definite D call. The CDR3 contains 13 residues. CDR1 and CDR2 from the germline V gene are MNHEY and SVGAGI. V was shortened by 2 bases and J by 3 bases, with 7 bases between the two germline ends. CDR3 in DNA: TGTGCCAGCAGTTACATTGGTGACACTGAAGCTTTCTTT. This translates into CASSYIGDTEAFF.

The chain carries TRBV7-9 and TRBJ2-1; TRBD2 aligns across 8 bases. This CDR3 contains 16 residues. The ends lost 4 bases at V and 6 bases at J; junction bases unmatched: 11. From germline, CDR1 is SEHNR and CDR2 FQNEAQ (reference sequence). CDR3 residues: CASSSLAGKSSNEQFF. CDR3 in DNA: TGTGCCAGCAGCTCGTTAGCGGGAAAATCTTCCAATGAGCAGTTCTTC.

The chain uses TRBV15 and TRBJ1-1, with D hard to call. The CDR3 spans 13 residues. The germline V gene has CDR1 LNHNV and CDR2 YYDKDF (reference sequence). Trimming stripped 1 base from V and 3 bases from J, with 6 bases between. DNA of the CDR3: TGTGCCACCAGCAGAGGGCAGTACACTGAAGCTTTCTTT. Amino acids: CATSRGQYTEAFF.

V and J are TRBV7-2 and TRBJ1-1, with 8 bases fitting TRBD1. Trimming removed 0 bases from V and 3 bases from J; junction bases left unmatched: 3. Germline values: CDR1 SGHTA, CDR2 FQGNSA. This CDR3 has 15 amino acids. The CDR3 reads CASSLATGAYTEAFF. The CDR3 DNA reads TGTGCCAGCAGCTTAGCGACAGGGGCCTACACTGAAGCTTTCTTT. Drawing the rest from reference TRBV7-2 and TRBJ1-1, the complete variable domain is GAGVSQSPSNKVTEKGKDVELRCDPISGHTALYWYRQSLGQGLEFLIYFQGNSAPDKSGLPSDRFSAERTGGSVSTLTIQRTQQEDSAVYLCASSLATGAYTEAFFGQGTRLTVV.

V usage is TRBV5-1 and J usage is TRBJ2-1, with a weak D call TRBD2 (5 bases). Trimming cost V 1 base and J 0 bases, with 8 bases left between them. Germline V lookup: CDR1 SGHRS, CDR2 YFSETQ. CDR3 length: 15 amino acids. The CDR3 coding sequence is TGCGCCAGCAGCTTGATGGGGAGCTCCTACAATGAGCAGTTCTTC. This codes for CASSLMGSSYNEQFF.

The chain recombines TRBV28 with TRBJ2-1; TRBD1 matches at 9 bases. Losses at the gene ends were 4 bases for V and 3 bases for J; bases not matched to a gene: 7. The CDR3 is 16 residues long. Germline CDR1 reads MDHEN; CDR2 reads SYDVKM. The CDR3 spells CASSSGTGGFYNEQFF. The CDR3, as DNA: TGTGCCAGCAGTTCCGGAACAGGGGGCTTCTACAATGAGCAGTTCTTC.

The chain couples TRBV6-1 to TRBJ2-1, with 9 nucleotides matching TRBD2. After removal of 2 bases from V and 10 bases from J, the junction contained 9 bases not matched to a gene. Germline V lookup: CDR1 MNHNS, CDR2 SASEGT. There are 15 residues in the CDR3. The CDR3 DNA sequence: TGTGCCAGCAGTGAAATGGCTAGCGGGAACGGCGAGCAGTTCTTC. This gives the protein CASSEMASGNGEQFF.

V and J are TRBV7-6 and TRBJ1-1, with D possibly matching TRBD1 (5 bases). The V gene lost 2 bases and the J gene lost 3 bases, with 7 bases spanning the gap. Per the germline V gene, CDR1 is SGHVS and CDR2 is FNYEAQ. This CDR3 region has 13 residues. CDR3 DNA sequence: TGTGCCAGCAGCTTACAGGGAGACACTGAAGCTTTCTTT. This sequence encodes CASSLQGDTEAFF.